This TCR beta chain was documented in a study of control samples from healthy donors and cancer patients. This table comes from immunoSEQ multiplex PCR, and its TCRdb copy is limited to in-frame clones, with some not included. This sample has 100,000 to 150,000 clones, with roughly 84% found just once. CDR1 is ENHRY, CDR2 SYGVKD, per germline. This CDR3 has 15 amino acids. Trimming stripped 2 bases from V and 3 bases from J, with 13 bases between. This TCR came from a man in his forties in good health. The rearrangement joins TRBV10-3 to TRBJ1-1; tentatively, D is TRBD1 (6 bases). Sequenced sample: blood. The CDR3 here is CAISEMGGFDTEAFF. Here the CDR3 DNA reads TGTGCCATCAGTGAGATGGGGGGCTTTGACACTGAAGCTTTCTTT.